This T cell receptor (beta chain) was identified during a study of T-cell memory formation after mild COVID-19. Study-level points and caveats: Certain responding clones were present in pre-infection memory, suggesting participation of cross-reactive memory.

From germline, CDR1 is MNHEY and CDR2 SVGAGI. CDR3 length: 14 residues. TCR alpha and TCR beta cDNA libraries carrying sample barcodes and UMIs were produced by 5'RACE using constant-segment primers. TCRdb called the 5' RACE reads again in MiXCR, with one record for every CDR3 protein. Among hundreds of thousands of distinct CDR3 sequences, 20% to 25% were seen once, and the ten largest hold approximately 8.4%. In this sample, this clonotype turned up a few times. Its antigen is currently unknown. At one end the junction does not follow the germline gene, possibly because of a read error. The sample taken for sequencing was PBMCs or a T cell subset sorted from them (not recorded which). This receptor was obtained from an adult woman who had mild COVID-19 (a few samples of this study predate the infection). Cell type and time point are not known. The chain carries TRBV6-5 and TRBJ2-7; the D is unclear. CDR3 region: CASTYGIGFGEQYF. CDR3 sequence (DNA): TGTGCCAGCACTTACGGTATAGGGTTCGGCGAGCAGTACTTC.